The present T cell receptor beta chain was sequenced within a study of T cells in localized non-small cell lung cancer. Notes on the study in general: Highest T cell clonality was seen in uninvolved adjacent lung, surpassing that measured in tumor. Median roughly 57 top-100 tumor clones were shared with paired adjacent lung.

The ends were cut back, 4 bases at V and 0 bases at J, with 12 bases in the middle. The CDR3 loop spans 16 amino acids. The germline V gene has CDR1 SGHDN and CDR2 FVKESK. Remarks on this clone: Its antigen is not identified.

Data came from immunoSEQ multiplex PCR; TCRdb stores just in-frame clones and leaves some out. The sample gives roughly 16,000 clones, roughly four fifths of which show up once; 30% is in the top ten. The sequenced sample was peripheral blood, obtained before any cancer treatment. The receptor comes from a male donor older than 55 with stage I lung adenocarcinoma. The chain employs TRBV14 and TRBJ2-2; a possible D gene is TRBD1 (6 bases). CDR3 in DNA: TGTGCCAGCAGCCGCCGGGACAAACCGAACACCGGGGAGCTGTTTTTT. Translating it yields CASSRRDKPNTGELFF.